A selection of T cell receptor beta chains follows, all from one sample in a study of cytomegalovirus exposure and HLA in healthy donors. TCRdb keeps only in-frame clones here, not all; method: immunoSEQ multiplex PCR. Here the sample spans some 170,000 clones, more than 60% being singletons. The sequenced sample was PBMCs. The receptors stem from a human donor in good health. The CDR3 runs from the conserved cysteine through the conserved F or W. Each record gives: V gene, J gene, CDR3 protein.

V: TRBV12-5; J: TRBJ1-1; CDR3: CASGTGVVNTEAFF
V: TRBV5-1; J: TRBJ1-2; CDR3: CASSPSGQSYGYTF
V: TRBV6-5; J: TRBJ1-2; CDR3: CASRGGLPNYGYTF
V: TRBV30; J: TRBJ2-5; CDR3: CAWSPLASGGFLETQYF
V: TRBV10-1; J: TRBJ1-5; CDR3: CASRGQGFQPQHF
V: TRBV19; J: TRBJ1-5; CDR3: CASSIIAGGNQPQHF
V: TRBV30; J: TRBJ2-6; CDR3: CAWSVWPSGANVLTF
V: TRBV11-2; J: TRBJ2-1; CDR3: CASSVSGTGSYNEQFF
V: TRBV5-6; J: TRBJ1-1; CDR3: CASSWDQGAGVTEAFF
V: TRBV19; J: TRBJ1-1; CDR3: CASSPGQGEDFF
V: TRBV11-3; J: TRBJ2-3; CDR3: CASGQGPGLDTQYF
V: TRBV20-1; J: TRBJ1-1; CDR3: CSASNGGKAFF
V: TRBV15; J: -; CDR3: CATSRPPGDSYEQYF
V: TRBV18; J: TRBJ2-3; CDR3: CASSLSLGGGKLDTQYF
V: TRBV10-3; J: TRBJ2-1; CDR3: CAIGLDSGDEQFF
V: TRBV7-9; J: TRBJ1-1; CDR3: CASSLAQWTRGAFF
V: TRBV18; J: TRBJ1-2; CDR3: CASSRQTGSGYTF
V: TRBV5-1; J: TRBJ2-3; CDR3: CASRLNTDTQYF
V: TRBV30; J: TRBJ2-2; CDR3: CAWRGNTGELFF
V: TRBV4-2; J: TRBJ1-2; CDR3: CASSQVTGGWGYTF
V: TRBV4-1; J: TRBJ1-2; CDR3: CASSQYYYQNRGTYGYTF
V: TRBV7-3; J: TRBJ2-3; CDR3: CASSILAGGPDTQYF
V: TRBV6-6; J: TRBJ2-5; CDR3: CASSSGEGTLRETQYF
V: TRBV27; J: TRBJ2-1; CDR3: CASSLQGAYNEQFF
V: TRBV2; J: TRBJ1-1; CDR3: CASRPGGAGNTEAFF
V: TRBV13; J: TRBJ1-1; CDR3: CASSFAWGVDTEAFF
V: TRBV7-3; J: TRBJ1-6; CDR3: CASSSFLNSPLHF
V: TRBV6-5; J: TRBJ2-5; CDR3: CASSKFVQETQYF
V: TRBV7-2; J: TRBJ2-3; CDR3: CASSIGTSGATDTQYF
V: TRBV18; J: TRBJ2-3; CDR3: CASSQQGAPDTQYF
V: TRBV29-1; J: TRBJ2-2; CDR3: CSVVLAGGPSGELFF
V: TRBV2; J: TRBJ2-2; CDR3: CASSARGTGELFF
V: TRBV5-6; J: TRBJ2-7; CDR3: CASSVTGVLREQYF
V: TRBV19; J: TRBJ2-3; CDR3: CASSQGASGTDTQYF
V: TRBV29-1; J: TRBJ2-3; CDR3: CSVKRGGGTDTQYF